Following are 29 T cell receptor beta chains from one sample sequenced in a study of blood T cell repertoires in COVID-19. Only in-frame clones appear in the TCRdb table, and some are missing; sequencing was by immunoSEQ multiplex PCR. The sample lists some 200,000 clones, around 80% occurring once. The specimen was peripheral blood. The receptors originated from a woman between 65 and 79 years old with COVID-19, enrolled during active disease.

The chain's CDR3 is CASSMRVDEQYF. The CDR3 bases are TGTGCCAGCAGCATGAGGGTCGACGAGCAGTACTTC. The V call is TRBV3-1 (or the pseudogene TRBV3-2), the J call TRBJ2-7; D may be TRBD2 (5 bases). Germline loops: CDR1 LGHDT, CDR2 YNNKEL (reference sequence). Trimming took 5 bases from V and 5 from J, leaving 10 bases between them. This CDR3 has 12 residues.

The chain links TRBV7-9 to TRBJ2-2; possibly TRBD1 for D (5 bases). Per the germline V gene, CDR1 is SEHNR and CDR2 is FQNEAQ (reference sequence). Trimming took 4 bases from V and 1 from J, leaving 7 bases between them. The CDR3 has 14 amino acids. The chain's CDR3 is CASSSTVNTGELFF. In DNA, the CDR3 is TGTGCCAGCAGCTCGACAGTGAACACCGGGGAGCTGTTTTTT.

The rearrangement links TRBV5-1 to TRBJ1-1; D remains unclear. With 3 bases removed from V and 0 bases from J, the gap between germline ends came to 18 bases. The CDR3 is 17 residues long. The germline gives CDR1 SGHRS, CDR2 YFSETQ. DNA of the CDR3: TGCGCCAGCAGCTCCACGTTTATTGAGTCATTGAACACTGAAGCTTTCTTT. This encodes CASSSTFIESLNTEAFF.

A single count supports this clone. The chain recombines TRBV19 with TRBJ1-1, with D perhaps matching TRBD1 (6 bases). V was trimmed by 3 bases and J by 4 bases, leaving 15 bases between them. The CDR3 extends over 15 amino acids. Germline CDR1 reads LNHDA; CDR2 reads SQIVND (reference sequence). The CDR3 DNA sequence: TGTGCCAGTAGTATTTTCCCAGGGGCGTCCACTGAAGCTTTCTTT. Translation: CASSIFPGASTEAFF.

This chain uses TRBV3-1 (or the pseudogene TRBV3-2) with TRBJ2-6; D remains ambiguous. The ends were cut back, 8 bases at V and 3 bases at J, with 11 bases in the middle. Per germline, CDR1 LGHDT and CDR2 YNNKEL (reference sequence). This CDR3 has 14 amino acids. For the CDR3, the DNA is TGTGCCAGCTCTGACTTTGTTGGGGCCAACGTCCTGACTTTC. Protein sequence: CASSDFVGANVLTF.

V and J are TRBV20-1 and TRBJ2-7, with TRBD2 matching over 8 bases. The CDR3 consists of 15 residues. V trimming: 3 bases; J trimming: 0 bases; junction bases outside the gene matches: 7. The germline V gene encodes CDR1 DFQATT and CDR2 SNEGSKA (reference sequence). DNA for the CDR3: TGCAGTGCTAGTCTTGGCGGGACTAGCTCCTACGAGCAGTACTTC. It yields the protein CSASLGGTSSYEQYF.

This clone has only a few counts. The CDR3 here is CASSLRWQGVYTEAFF. In nucleotides, the CDR3 is TGTGCCAGCAGCTTAAGATGGCAGGGGGTTTACACTGAAGCTTTCTTT. This chain connects TRBV7-3 to TRBJ1-1; 7 positions agree with TRBD1. J gave up 3 bases and V 1 base, and 8 bases lay outside the gene matches. The CDR3 contains 16 residues. Germline CDR1 and CDR2: SGHTA and FQGTGA.

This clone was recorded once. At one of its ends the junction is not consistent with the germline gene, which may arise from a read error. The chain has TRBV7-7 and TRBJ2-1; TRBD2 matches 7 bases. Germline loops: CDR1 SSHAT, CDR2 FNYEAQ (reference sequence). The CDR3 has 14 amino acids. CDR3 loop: CASSLLANIDEQFF. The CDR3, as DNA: TGTGCTAGCAGCTTACTAGCGAATATAGATGAGCAGTTCTTC.

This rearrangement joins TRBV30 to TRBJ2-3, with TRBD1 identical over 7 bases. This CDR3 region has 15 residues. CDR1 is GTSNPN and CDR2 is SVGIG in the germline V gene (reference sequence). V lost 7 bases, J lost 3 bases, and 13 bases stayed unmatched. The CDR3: CAFTNRGAATDTQYF. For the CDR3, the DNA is TGTGCCTTTACAAACAGGGGCGCAGCGACAGATACGCAGTATTTT.

The CDR3 reads CASSLAPGQTTDTQYF. Here the CDR3 DNA reads TGTGCCAGTAGTCTCGCACCGGGACAAACCACAGATACGCAGTATTTT. This chain uses TRBV19 with TRBJ2-3; tentative D call: TRBD1 (6 bases). Germline V gene lookup returns CDR1 LNHDA and CDR2 SQIVND (reference sequence). This CDR3 contains 16 residues. The V gene lost 5 bases and the J gene lost 2 bases, with 17 bases spanning the gap.

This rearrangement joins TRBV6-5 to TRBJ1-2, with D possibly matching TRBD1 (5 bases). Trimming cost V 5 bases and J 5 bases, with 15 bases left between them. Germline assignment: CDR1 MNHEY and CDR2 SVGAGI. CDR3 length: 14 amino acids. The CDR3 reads CASSNPLGQYGYTF. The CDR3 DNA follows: TGTGCCAGCAGTAACCCTTTGGGGCAGTATGGCTACACCTTC.

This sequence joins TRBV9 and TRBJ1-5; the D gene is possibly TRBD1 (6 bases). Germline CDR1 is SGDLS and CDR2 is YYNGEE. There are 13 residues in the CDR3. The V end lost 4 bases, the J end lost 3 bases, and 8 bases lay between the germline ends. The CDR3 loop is CASSRDNNQPQHF. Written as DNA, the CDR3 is TGTGCCAGCAGCCGGGACAACAATCAGCCCCAGCATTTT.

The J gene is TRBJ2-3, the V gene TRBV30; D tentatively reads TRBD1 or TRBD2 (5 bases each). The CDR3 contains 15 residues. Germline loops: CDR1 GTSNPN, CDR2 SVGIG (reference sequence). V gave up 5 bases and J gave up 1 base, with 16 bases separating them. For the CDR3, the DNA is TGTGCCTGGGGGGGTGGGAGAAGGGGCACAGATACGCAGTATTTT. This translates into CAWGGGRRGTDTQYF.

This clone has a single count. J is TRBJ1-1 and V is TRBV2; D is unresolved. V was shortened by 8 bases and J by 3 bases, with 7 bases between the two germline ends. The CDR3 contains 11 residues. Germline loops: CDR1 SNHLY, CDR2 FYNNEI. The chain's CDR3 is CASAQYTEAFF. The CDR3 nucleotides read TGTGCCAGCGCCCAGTACACTGAAGCTTTCTTT.

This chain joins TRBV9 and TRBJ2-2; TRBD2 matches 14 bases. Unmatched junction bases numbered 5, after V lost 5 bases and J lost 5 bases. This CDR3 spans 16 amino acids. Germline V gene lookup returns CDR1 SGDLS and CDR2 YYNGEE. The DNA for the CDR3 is TGTGCCAGCAGGGCCGGGACTAGCGGGAGTACCGGGGAGCTGTTTTTT. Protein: CASRAGTSGSTGELFF. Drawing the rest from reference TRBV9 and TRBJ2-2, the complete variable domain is DSGVTQTPKHLITATGQRVTLRCSPRSGDLSVYWYQQSLDQGLQFLIQYYNGEERAKGNILERFSAQQFPDLHSELNLSSLELGDSALYFCASRAGTSGSTGELFFGEGSRLTVL.

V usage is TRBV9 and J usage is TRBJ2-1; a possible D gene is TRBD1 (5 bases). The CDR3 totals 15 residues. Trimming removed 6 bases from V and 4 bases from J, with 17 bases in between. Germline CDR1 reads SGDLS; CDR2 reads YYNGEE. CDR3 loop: CASNSEGAVYNEQFF. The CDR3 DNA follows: TGTGCCAGCAACTCCGAAGGGGCAGTGTACAATGAGCAGTTCTTC.

The CDR3 protein is CASSYSAGASEKLFF. The CDR3 coding sequence is TGTGCCAGCAGTTACTCGGCGGGGGCCAGTGAAAAACTGTTTTTT. The V call is TRBV6-5, the J call TRBJ1-4, with D perhaps matching TRBD1 (6 bases). Trimming took off 0 bases at V and 7 bases at J, with 12 bases between the two ends. This CDR3 region has 15 residues. CDR1 is MNHEY, CDR2 SVGAGI, per germline.

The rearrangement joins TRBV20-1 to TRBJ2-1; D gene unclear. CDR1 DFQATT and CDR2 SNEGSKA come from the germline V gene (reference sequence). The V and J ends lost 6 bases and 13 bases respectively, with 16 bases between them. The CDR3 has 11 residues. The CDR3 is CSARSSPGQFF. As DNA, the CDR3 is TGCAGTGCCCGGTCCAGTCCGGGTCAGTTCTTC.

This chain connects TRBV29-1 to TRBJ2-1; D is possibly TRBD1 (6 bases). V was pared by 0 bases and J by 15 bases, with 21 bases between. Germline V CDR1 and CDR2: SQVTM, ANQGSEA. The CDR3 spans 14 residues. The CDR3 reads CSVEDPGQRYRRFF. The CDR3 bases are TGCAGCGTTGAAGATCCGGGACAAAGATACAGGCGGTTCTTC.

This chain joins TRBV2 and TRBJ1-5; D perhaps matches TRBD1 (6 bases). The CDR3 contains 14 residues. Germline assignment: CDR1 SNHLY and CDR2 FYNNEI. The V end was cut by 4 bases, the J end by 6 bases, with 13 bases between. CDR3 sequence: CASSGAGGGQPQHF. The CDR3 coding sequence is TGTGCCAGCAGTGGCGCTGGGGGCGGTCAGCCCCAGCATTTT.

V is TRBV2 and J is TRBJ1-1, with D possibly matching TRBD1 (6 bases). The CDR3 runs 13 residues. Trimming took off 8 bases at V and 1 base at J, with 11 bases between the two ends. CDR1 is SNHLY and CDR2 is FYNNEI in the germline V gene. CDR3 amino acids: CASGGARNTEAFF. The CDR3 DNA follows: TGTGCCAGCGGGGGGGCGCGGAACACTGAAGCTTTCTTT. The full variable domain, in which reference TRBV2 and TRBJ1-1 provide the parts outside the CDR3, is EPEVTQTPSHQVTQMGQEVILRCVPISNHLYFYWYRQILGQKVEFLVSFYNNEISEKSEIFDDQFSVERPDGSNFTLKIRSTKLEDSAMYFCASGGARNTEAFFGQGTRLTVV.

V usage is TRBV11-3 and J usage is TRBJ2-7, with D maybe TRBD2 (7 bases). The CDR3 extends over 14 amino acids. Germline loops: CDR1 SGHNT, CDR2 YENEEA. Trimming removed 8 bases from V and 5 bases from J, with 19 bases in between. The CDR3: CASPKGGTIHEQYV. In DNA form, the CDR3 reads TGTGCCAGCCCAAAGGGGGGGACTATACACGAGCAGTACGTC.

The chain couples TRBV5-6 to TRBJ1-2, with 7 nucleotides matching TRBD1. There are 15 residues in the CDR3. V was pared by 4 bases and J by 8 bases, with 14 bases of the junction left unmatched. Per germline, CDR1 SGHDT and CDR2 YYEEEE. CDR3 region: CASSRFTGTEPGYTF. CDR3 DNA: TGTGCCAGCAGCCGTTTTACCGGGACAGAGCCAGGCTACACCTTC.

CDR3 nucleotide sequence: TGCGCCAGCAGTGCAGGGGATAGCAATCAGCCCCAGCATTTT. This encodes CASSAGDSNQPQHF. The gene calls are TRBV10-2 and TRBJ1-5, with D possibly being TRBD1 (6 bases). This CDR3 has 14 residues. The V end was cut by 4 bases, the J end by 0 bases, with 7 bases between. Per germline, CDR1 WSHSY and CDR2 SAAADI.

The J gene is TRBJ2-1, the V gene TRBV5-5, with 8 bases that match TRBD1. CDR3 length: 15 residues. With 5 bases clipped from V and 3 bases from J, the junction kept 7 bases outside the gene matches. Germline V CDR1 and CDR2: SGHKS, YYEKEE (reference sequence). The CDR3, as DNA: TGTGCCAGCAGGAGGACAGGGTCTATCTACAATGAGCAGTTCTTC. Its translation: CASRRTGSIYNEQFF.

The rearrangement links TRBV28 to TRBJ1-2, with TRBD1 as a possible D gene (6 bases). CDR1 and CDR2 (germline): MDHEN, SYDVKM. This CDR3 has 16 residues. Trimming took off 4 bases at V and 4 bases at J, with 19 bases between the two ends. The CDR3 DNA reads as TGTGCCAGCAGTTCCCTCTCACCGGGACAAGGCTATGGCTACACCTTC. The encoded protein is CASSSLSPGQGYGYTF.

CDR3 nucleotides: TGTGCCAGCAGTCCGTTCCACAGGGGGCAAGGCTATGGCTACACCTTC. Translating gives CASSPFHRGQGYGYTF. This chain uses TRBV28 with TRBJ1-2, with TRBD1 identical over 9 bases. CDR3 length: 16 residues. The germline V gene has CDR1 MDHEN and CDR2 SYDVKM. The V segment lost 5 bases and the J segment 4 bases; nucleotides outside the gene matches: 11.

The CDR3 nucleotides read TGTGCCAGCAGTGAAGCGCAAGGGGCTACGCAGTATTTT. Amino acids: CASSEAQGATQYF. The chain carries TRBV2 and TRBJ2-3; TRBD1 is a possible D gene (5 bases). V was clipped by 0 bases and J by 8 bases, with 9 bases between them. This CDR3 contains 13 residues. Germline V gene sequence: CDR1 SNHLY, CDR2 FYNNEI.

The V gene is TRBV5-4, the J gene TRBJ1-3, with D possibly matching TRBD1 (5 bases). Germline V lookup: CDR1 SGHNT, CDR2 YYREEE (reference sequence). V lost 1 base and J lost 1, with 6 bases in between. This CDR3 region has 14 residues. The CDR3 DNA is TGTGCCAGCAGCTTGTCAGGGTCTGGAAACACCATATATTTT. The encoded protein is CASSLSGSGNTIYF.